This paragraph reports one TCR beta chain. Antigen: not known. This entry comes from a study of T cell repertoires in ileal Crohn's disease. Study summary: Thiopurines (approximately ten) or anti-TNF agents (approximately 20) were given postoperatively to about half. The M6 sample came from neoterminal ileum during colonoscopy after surgery.

Noted time point: neoterminal ileum biopsy at postoperative endoscopy, about 6 months after surgery. The ends were cut back, 2 bases at V and 1 base at J, with 10 bases in the middle. Germline values: CDR1 SGHRS, CDR2 YFSETQ. CDR3 length: 15 residues. Per sample, roughly 500 nanograms of biopsy DNA were TCRB immunosequenced. Some clones are missing from TCRdb's copy, which holds only in-frame ones; the method was immunoSEQ multiplex PCR. The repertoire holds about 1,100 clones, with 75% to 90% as singletons. Study-level findings and limits: Endoscopy was done a median around 7.5 months after surgery.

This chain links TRBV5-1 with TRBJ1-3, with D maybe TRBD1 (6 bases). The sequencing sample was made of ileal tissue. This receptor was obtained from an adult with Crohn's disease. CDR3 DNA sequence: TGCGCCAGCAGCTTAGACAGGTCTTCTGGAAACACCATATATTTT. Its protein product is CASSLDRSSGNTIYF.